This T cell receptor (beta chain) was observed in a study of tumor-infiltrating lymphocytes in primary liver carcinoma. Study results and caveats: Tumor top-250-clone fractions significantly exceeded those of blood (p = 0.039).

From approximately 450 ng total RNA, TCR beta cDNA was generated with a primer in the constant region. Investigators got TCR beta libraries out of three nested multiplex PCR rounds, done with slightly modified ARM-PCR. TRBV1-TRBV30 forward primers paired with a C-beta reverse primer were used in the first two PCR rounds, which ran about 11 cycles each. TCRdb processed the multiplex PCR reads anew with MiXCR; each CDR3 protein has one entry. Of about 54,000 distinct CDR3 sequences in the sample, over 70% were seen once. Unsorted bulk tissue (about 20-30 mg) underwent RNA and DNA co-extraction. This clonotype has a count of ten or more. Its target is unknown. Trimming left V 3 bases short and J 9 bases short, with 12 bases between. Germline CDR1 is MDHEN and CDR2 is SYDVKM. The CDR3 is 12 residues long.

The rearrangement links TRBV28 to TRBJ2-7; tentative D call: TRBD2 (5 bases). Sequencing was done on a sample of liver tumor tissue from sampling region 2. Subset described: tumor region T2, inferior pole. The receptor's source is a man in his forties with primary liver carcinoma and hepatitis B virus infection. The CDR3 loop is CASSFEGVGQYF. CDR3 bases: TGTGCCAGCAGTTTCGAGGGAGTGGGGCAGTACTTC.